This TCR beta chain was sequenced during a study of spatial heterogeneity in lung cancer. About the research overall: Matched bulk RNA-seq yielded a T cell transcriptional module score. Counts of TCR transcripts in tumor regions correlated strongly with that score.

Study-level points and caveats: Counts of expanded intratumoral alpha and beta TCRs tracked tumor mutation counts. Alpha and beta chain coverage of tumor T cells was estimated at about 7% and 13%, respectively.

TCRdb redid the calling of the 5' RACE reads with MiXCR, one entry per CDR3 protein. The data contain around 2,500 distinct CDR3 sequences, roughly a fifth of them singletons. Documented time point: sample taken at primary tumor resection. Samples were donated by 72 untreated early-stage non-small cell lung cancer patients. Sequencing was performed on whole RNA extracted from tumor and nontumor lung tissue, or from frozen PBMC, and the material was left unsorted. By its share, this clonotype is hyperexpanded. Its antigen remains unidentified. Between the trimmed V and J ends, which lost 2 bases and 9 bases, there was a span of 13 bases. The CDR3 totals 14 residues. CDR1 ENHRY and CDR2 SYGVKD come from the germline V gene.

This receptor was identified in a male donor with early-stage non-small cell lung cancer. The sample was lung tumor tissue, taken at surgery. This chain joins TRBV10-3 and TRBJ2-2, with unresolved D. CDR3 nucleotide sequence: TGTGCCATCAGTGAGGAGACCCCGAACCGGGAGCTGTTTTTT. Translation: CAISEETPNRELFF.